This TCR beta chain was retrieved from a study of shared clonotypes between healthy human individuals. Method: immunoSEQ multiplex PCR; TCRdb's copy keeps in-frame clones and lacks some. The data hold 1,400,000 or so clones, with 98% to 99% observed a single time. This TCR was sampled from a man aged 30 to 45 in good health. The sample comprised naive CD4+ T cells sorted from blood. Noted subset: CD45RA+ positively selected.

CDR3 in amino acids: CASSESVGRGPGYTF. As DNA, the CDR3 is TGCGCCAGCAGTGAGTCGGTGGGCAGGGGGCCTGGCTACACCTTC. The V gene is TRBV10-2, the J gene TRBJ1-2, with 8 positions matching TRBD1. V trimming: 0 bases; J trimming: 7 bases; junction bases outside the gene matches: 7. Looked up from germline, CDR1 is WSHSY and CDR2 is SAAADI. This CDR3 region has 15 residues.